This T cell receptor beta chain was documented in a study of T cells in Graves' hyperthyroidism and ophthalmopathy. This clonotype has at least ten counts. Researchers amplified the TCR beta CDR3 regions from RNA transcripts. When the TCR CDR3 underwent first-round RT-PCR, the HTBI primer set was used. TCRdb processed the multiplex PCR reads anew with MiXCR; each CDR3 protein has one entry. Here the sample spans more than 550,000 distinct CDR3 sequences, about 18% being singletons. The sequence was obtained from a man between 50 and 59 years old with Graves' hyperthyroidism. Source material: blood.

The CDR3 nucleotides are TGTGCCAGCAGCTTACAGGGGACAGGGGACCGTTCACCCCTCCACTTT. Translating it yields CASSLQGTGDRSPLHF. The chain couples TRBV7-9 to TRBJ1-6; 10 bases fit TRBD1. The CDR3 covers 16 residues. J was trimmed by 9 bases and V by 2 bases; bases with no gene match: 7. The germline gives CDR1 SEHNR, CDR2 FQNEAQ (reference sequence).